This TCR beta chain is drawn from a study of blood T cell repertoires in COVID-19. Study summary: PBMCs, B-cell-depleted T cells, or T cells provided the cDNA or gDNA that made up the material.

CDR1 and CDR2 (germline): KGHSH, LQKENI. The CDR3 has 16 amino acids. J was trimmed by 1 base and V by 1 base; bases with no gene match: 3. In the authors' methods: From reference gene primer amplification, estimates of nucleated cell counts were derived. The assay was immunoSEQ multiplex PCR, and TCRdb's table has in-frame clones only and misses some. V, J and clone size derive from that table, while D and trimming were established from the DNA sequence. The sample contains approximately 220,000 clones, 70% to 90% of which appear only once. The V call is TRBV18, the J call TRBJ2-5; 10 bases agree with TRBD2. The TCR comes from a man aged 45-60 years with acute or convalescent COVID-19. Input material: peripheral blood. The CDR3 sequence is CASSPLQRGGQETQYF. CDR3 sequence (DNA): TGTGCCAGCTCACCACTCCAGCGGGGGGGCCAAGAGACCCAGTACTTC.